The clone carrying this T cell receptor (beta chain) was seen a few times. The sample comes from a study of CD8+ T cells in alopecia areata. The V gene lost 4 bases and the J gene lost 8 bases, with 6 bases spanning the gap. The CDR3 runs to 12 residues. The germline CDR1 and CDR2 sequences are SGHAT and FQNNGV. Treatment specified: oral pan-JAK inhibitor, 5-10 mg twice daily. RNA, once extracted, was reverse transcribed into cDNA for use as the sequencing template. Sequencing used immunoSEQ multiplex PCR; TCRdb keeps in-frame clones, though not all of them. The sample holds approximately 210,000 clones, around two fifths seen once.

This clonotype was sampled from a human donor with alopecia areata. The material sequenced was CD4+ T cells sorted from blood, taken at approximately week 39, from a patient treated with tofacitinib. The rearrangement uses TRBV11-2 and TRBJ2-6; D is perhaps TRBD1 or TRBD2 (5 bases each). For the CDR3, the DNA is TGTGCCAGCAGCTGGGGGACCAACGTCCTGACTTTC. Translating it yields CASSWGTNVLTF.